Below are 9 T cell receptor beta chains sequenced from a single sample in a study of blood T cell repertoires in COVID-19. Measured with immunoSEQ multiplex PCR; TCRdb has only the in-frame clones, and not every one. In the table there are roughly 200,000 clones, 65% to 85% of which are singletons. Sequenced sample: peripheral blood. These receptors originate from a man aged 50-59 years with active or convalescent COVID-19.

This chain uses TRBV6-6 with TRBJ1-5; perhaps TRBD1 as D (5 bases). Per germline, CDR1 MNHNY and CDR2 SVGAGI (reference sequence). The ends were cut back, 4 bases at V and 9 bases at J, with 7 bases in the middle. The CDR3 covers 11 residues. The CDR3, as DNA: TGTGCCAGCAGTTCGCAGGGGCCCCAGCATTTT. The encoded protein is CASSSQGPQHF.

The V and J genes are TRBV15 and TRBJ1-5; 7 bases line up with TRBD1. Germline V gene sequence: CDR1 LNHNV, CDR2 YYDKDF (reference sequence). The trim removed 0 bases at V and 9 bases at J, leaving 8 bases unmatched. This CDR3 is 15 amino acids long. CDR3 sequence: CATSRETGAIRPQHF. Here the CDR3 DNA reads TGTGCCACCAGCAGAGAAACAGGGGCAATCAGGCCCCAGCATTTT.

The chain recombines TRBV4-3 with TRBJ2-7; 8 bases match TRBD1. The germline gives CDR1 LGHNA, CDR2 YSLEER. The CDR3 is made up of 18 amino acids. Germline trimming cut 4 bases from V and 2 bases from J; bases unmatched to any gene: 16. The chain's CDR3 is CASSRMYPGTGSTYEQYF. DNA for the CDR3: TGCGCCAGCAGCCGAATGTACCCCGGGACAGGATCTACCTACGAGCAGTACTTC.

In this sample, this clone turned up a few times. The genes are TRBV5-1 and TRBJ2-7; D is possibly TRBD2 (6 bases). V was clipped by 5 bases and J by 0 bases, with 21 bases between them. CDR3 size: 17 residues. CDR1 is SGHRS, CDR2 YFSETQ, per germline. CDR3 residues: CASRSTTGGEISYEQYF. CDR3 DNA sequence: TGCGCCAGCAGGTCGACTACGGGCGGGGAGATCTCCTACGAGCAGTACTTC. Using reference TRBV5-1 and TRBJ2-7 for the parts outside the CDR3, the full variable domain is KAGVTQTPRYLIKTRGQQVTLSCSPISGHRSVSWYQQTPGQGLQFLFEYFSETQRNKGNFPGRFSGRQFSNSRSEMNVSTLELGDSALYLCASRSTTGGEISYEQYFGPGTRLTVT.

CDR3 amino acids: CASSGDRVGGYTF. CDR3 in DNA: TGTGCCAGCAGTGGGGACAGGGTGGGTGGCTACACCTTC. The chain has TRBV2 and TRBJ1-2; 9 bases match TRBD1. J lost 7 bases, V lost 4 bases, and 4 bases had no gene match. CDR3 size: 13 residues. Germline V gives CDR1 SNHLY, CDR2 FYNNEI.

In this sample, this clone turned up a few times. The chain carries TRBV6-5 and TRBJ2-4, with D perhaps matching TRBD2 (7 bases). Germline lookup yields CDR1 MNHEY and CDR2 SVGAGI. The CDR3 loop spans 15 amino acids. The V end lost 9 bases, the J end lost 0 bases, and 15 bases lay between the germline ends. As DNA, the CDR3 is TGTGCCAGTACTCGGGGGGCGGGAGCCAAAAACATTCAGTACTTC. It translates to CASTRGAGAKNIQYF.

The chain uses TRBV30 and TRBJ1-4; possibly TRBD1 for D (6 bases). With 4 bases removed from V and 8 bases from J, the gap between germline ends came to 17 bases. Germline-derived CDR1 and CDR2 are GTSNPN and SVGIG (reference sequence). The CDR3 runs 14 residues. This CDR3 is CAWKDRSRMEKLFF. CDR3 DNA sequence: TGTGCCTGGAAAGACAGGTCCCGGATGGAAAAACTGTTTTTT.

V gene TRBV11-3 combines with J gene TRBJ1-4; D possibly corresponds to TRBD1 (5 bases). Trimming took 7 bases from V and 10 from J, leaving 13 bases between them. CDR3 length: 12 amino acids. The germline V gene encodes CDR1 SGHNT and CDR2 YENEEA. The CDR3 DNA is TGTGCCAGCACCCCCCGGGGGGGAAAACTGTTTTTT. Translating it yields CASTPRGGKLFF. Full variable domain (remainder filled in from reference TRBV11-3 and TRBJ1-4): EAGVVQSPRYKIIEKKQPVAFWCNPISGHNTLYWYLQNLGQGPELLIRYENEEAVDDSQLPKDRFSAERLKGVDSTLKIQPAELGDSAVYLCASTPRGGKLFFGSGTQLSVL.

The rearrangement uses TRBV7-2 and TRBJ1-2; D gene unclear. The CDR3 spans 14 residues. Per germline, CDR1 SGHTA and CDR2 FQGNSA. V lost 0 bases and J 2 bases, leaving 7 bases between the germline ends. The CDR3 nucleotides are TGTGCCAGCAGCTTAGCGAGACTCAACTATGGCTACACCTTC. As protein: CASSLARLNYGYTF.